These 26 T cell receptor beta chains were sequenced from one sample in a study of cytomegalovirus exposure and HLA in healthy donors (dated by TCRdb to about 2017). The library was obtained by the immunoSEQ multiplex PCR assay. A mixture of 60 forward primers for TCR Vbeta segments and 13 reverse primers for TCR Jbeta segments was used in the multiplex PCR. TCRdb limited this immuneACCESS table to in-frame rearrangements with V and J called. A share of clones is missing; checked studies link under half to unresolved V genes, and the rest is unexplained. The sample's table lists a count of over 40,000 clones. The ten largest make up 2.1% of the sample. Sequencing was carried out using PBMCs. The receptors come from a woman between 40 and 50 years old in good health and CMV-seronegative.

The rearrangement links TRBV19 to TRBJ1-5; D is uncertain. From germline, CDR1 is LNHDA and CDR2 SQIVND (reference sequence). This CDR3 region has 14 residues. The V and J ends lost 3 bases and 1 base respectively, with 7 bases between them. The CDR3 DNA reads TGTGCCAGTAGTATCTACAGCAGCAATCAGCCCCAGCATTTT. As protein: CASSIYSSNQPQHF.

The V gene is TRBV30, the J gene TRBJ1-1, with 9 bases identical to TRBD1. V trimming: 3 bases; J trimming: 5 bases; junction bases outside the gene matches: 10. The CDR3 loop spans 15 amino acids. Germline V gene sequence: CDR1 GTSNPN, CDR2 SVGIG (reference sequence). The CDR3 region is CAWSPRTGVGTEAFF. CDR3 DNA sequence: TGTGCCTGGAGCCCCCGGACAGGGGTCGGGACTGAAGCTTTCTTT. Complete variable domain (other parts from reference TRBV30 and TRBJ1-1): SQTIHQWPATLVQPVGSPLSLECTVEGTSNPNLYWYRQAAGRGLQLLFYSVGIGQISSEVPQNLSASRPQDRQFILSSKKLLLSDSGFYLCAWSPRTGVGTEAFFGQGTRLTVV.

This sequence joins TRBV7-9 and TRBJ2-1, with a tentative D call TRBD2 (5 bases). Between the trimmed V and J ends, which lost 0 bases and 6 bases, there was a span of 9 bases. CDR1 is SEHNR and CDR2 is FQNEAQ in the germline V gene (reference sequence). The CDR3 is 14 residues long. CDR3 in DNA: TGTGCCAGCAGCTTAGCGGAGAGGGTCAATGAGCAGTTCTTC. This gives the protein CASSLAERVNEQFF. The complete variable domain, with remaining parts taken from reference TRBV7-9 and TRBJ2-1, reads DTGVSQNPRHKITKRGQNVTFRCDPISEHNRLYWYRQTLGQGPEFLTYFQNEAQLEKSRLLSDRFSAERPKGSFSTLEIQRTEQGDSAMYLCASSLAERVNEQFFGPGTRLTVL.

This chain links TRBV9 with TRBJ2-5; 9 nucleotides agree with TRBD2. Per germline, CDR1 SGDLS and CDR2 YYNGEE. The ends lost 0 bases at V and 5 bases at J; junction bases unmatched: 8. There are 16 residues in the CDR3. CDR3 sequence (DNA): TGTGCCAGCAGCGTAGGACCGGGACTAGCTCCGGAGACCCAGTACTTC. It yields the protein CASSVGPGLAPETQYF.

This sequence joins TRBV5-1 and TRBJ2-1; D is unresolved. The V gene lost 0 bases and the J gene lost 0 bases, with 4 bases spanning the gap. This CDR3 region has 14 residues. Germline values: CDR1 SGHRS, CDR2 YFSETQ. In nucleotides, the CDR3 is TGCGCCAGCAGCTTGGGTAGCTCCTACAATGAGCAGTTCTTC. Translating gives CASSLGSSYNEQFF.

This chain joins TRBV2 and TRBJ2-1; D is possibly TRBD2 (6 bases). The CDR3 has 15 amino acids. Trimming cost V 9 bases and J 2 bases, with 17 bases left between them. CDR1 is SNHLY, CDR2 FYNNEI, per germline. The CDR3 region is CASNPSAGTYNEQFF. The CDR3 DNA reads TGTGCCAGTAACCCCTCGGCGGGGACCTACAATGAGCAGTTCTTC.

The CDR3 coding sequence is TGTGCCAGCAGCAGGGATCGGGGTCCCTCTACCTATGGCTACACCTTC. Translating it yields CASSRDRGPSTYGYTF. V and J are TRBV5-6 and TRBJ1-2; D not resolved. The germline V gene encodes CDR1 SGHDT and CDR2 YYEEEE. The CDR3 loop spans 16 amino acids. V lost 4 bases to trimming and J lost 4 bases, with 20 bases between them.

On this clone itself: A read error may account for a junction end that differs from germline. The J gene is TRBJ1-3, the V gene TRBV6-6; weak D call: TRBD1 (6 bases). The CDR3 is 15 residues long. In germline, CDR1 is MNHNY, CDR2 SVGAGI (reference sequence). The CDR3 is CASSQGRSSGNNIYF. The CDR3 DNA reads TGTGCCAGCAGTCAGGGGCGAAGCTCTGGAAACAACATATATTTT.

This chain uses TRBV13 with TRBJ2-5; D not resolved. This CDR3 comprises 11 residues. Germline V gives CDR1 PRHDT, CDR2 FYEKMQ (reference sequence). Deletions cut 7 bases from V and 4 bases from J, with 7 bases between. The CDR3 reads CASTRGETQYF. The CDR3 DNA reads TGTGCCAGCACCCGAGGAGAGACCCAGTACTTC.

The V call is TRBV4-2, the J call TRBJ2-2, with D perhaps matching TRBD2 (6 bases). V was clipped by 0 bases and J by 5 bases, with 10 bases between them. Germline V gene data show CDR1 as LGHNA and CDR2 as YNFKEQ. The CDR3 sequence is 15 residues long. The CDR3 DNA reads as TGTGCCAGCAGCCAAGAGCGGGGAGAAACCGGGGAGCTGTTTTTT. Protein sequence: CASSQERGETGELFF.

With regard to this clone: The same CDR3 can be traced to other DNA sequences in this sample. V gene TRBV30 combines with J gene TRBJ1-2; D gene uncertain. This CDR3 region has 11 residues. CDR1 is GTSNPN and CDR2 is SVGIG in the germline V gene (reference sequence). Trimming took off 0 bases at V and 13 bases at J, with 12 bases between the two ends. CDR3 amino acids: CAWSVEGLPTF. Here the CDR3 DNA reads TGTGCCTGGAGTGTAGAGGGATTACCCACCTTC.

The CDR3 nucleotides read TGTGCCAGCAGCGTAGGCCTAGCCTACCGGGCGAATGAGCAGTTCTTC. This codes for CASSVGLAYRANEQFF. V usage is TRBV9 and J usage is TRBJ2-1; a weak D match, TRBD2 (5 bases). The CDR3 is 16 amino acids. Trimming took 0 bases from V and 7 from J, leaving 17 bases between them. Germline V CDR1 and CDR2: SGDLS, YYNGEE.

The chain recombines TRBV10-3 with TRBJ2-7; 11 positions match TRBD2. With V trimmed by 6 bases and J by 0 bases, 10 bases remained unmatched. Germline-derived CDR1 and CDR2 are ENHRY and SYGVKD. The CDR3 spans 17 residues. Written as DNA, the CDR3 is TGTGCCATCAGAGAACCACTAGCGGGAGTGCTCTCCTACGAGCAGTACTTC. Translating it yields CAIREPLAGVLSYEQYF.

The chain combines TRBV5-1 with TRBJ1-1, with 8 bases lining up with TRBD1. The CDR3 length is 15 residues. J was trimmed by 5 bases and V by 0 bases; bases with no gene match: 6. Germline V gives CDR1 SGHRS, CDR2 YFSETQ. This CDR3 reads CASSLEGTGGTEAFF. For the CDR3, the DNA is TGCGCCAGCAGCTTGGAGGGGACAGGAGGTACTGAAGCTTTCTTT.

This chain uses TRBV6-5 with TRBJ1-4, with TRBD1 identical over 11 bases. The germline CDR1 and CDR2 sequences are MNHEY and SVGAGI. V trimming: 6 bases; J trimming: 8 bases; junction bases outside the gene matches: 8. The CDR3 is 15 amino acids. CDR3 in amino acids: CASRAGQGAGEKLFF. The DNA for the CDR3 is TGTGCCAGCAGAGCCGGACAGGGGGCCGGCGAAAAACTGTTTTTT.

The J gene is TRBJ2-7, the V gene TRBV19; D not certain. The CDR3 loop spans 14 amino acids. Germline CDR1 LNHDA, CDR2 SQIVND (reference sequence). The V gene lost 1 base and the J gene lost 3 bases, with 10 bases spanning the gap. CDR3 in amino acids: CASSIAPRIYEQYF. The CDR3 DNA reads TGTGCCAGTAGTATAGCGCCCAGGATCTACGAGCAGTACTTC.

V and J are TRBV5-8 and TRBJ2-3; perhaps TRBD2 as D (7 bases). The CDR3 covers 17 residues. V lost 0 bases and J lost 1, with 15 bases in between. Germline V lookup: CDR1 SGHTS, CDR2 YDEGEE. The CDR3: CASSLGGRGAGTDTQYF. Written as DNA, the CDR3 is TGTGCCAGCAGCTTGGGGGGTCGGGGGGCCGGCACAGATACGCAGTATTTT.

The chain carries TRBV20-1 and TRBJ1-1; possible D gene TRBD1, 5 bases. Germline V gives CDR1 DFQATT, CDR2 SNEGSKA (reference sequence). Trimming removed 6 bases at V and 4 bases at J, with 9 bases between. The CDR3 length is 11 residues. The CDR3 region has the DNA TGCAGTGCCTCCGGGGGCACTGAAGCTTTCTTT. Protein: CSASGGTEAFF.

The chain has TRBV2 and TRBJ1-1, with D possibly being TRBD1 (6 bases). CDR1 and CDR2 from the germline V gene are SNHLY and FYNNEI. CDR3 size: 13 residues. V was shortened by 5 bases and J by 1 base, with 8 bases between the two germline ends. CDR3 DNA sequence: TGTGCCAGCAGTCCACAGGGGAACACTGAAGCTTTCTTT. Amino acids: CASSPQGNTEAFF. Full variable domain (rest looked up from reference TRBV2 and TRBJ1-1): EPEVTQTPSHQVTQMGQEVILRCVPISNHLYFYWYRQILGQKVEFLVSFYNNEISEKSEIFDDQFSVERPDGSNFTLKIRSTKLEDSAMYFCASSPQGNTEAFFGQGTRLTVV.

Concerning this clone itself: One end of the junction varies from germline; a read error may be responsible. V is TRBV9 and J is TRBJ2-1; 8 bases line up with TRBD2. Per germline, CDR1 SGDLS and CDR2 YYNGEE. The CDR3 is made up of 15 amino acids. The CDR3 bases are TGTGCCAGCAATGCGGGGGGCAGCTCCGACAATGAGCAGTTCTTC. This translates into CASNAGGSSDNEQFF.

The chain joins TRBV5-4 to TRBJ1-4; D is perhaps TRBD1 (5 bases). The CDR3 covers 14 residues. The V gene lost 2 bases and the J gene lost 4 bases, with 9 bases spanning the gap. CDR1 is SGHNT, CDR2 YYREEE, per germline (reference sequence). CDR3 in DNA: TGTGCCAGCAGCTTACAGGACGGTAATGAAAAACTGTTTTTT. It yields the protein CASSLQDGNEKLFF.

The chain employs TRBV5-1 and TRBJ1-2; D not resolved. Trimming took 0 bases from V and 4 from J, leaving 13 bases between them. Germline CDR1 SGHRS, CDR2 YFSETQ. This CDR3 is 15 amino acids long. The CDR3 nucleotides are TGCGCCAGCAGCTTGGGCCAGGCCTCCACCTATGGCTACACCTTC. Translation gives CASSLGQASTYGYTF.

V is TRBV5-1 and J is TRBJ2-3; D remains unclear. The V gene's germline CDR1 is SGHRS and CDR2 YFSETQ. This CDR3 contains 14 residues. The V end lost 1 base, the J end lost 1 base, and 7 bases lay between the germline ends. In nucleotides, the CDR3 is TGCGCCAGCAGCTTGACCCCGGGCACAGATACGCAGTATTTT. Translation: CASSLTPGTDTQYF.

This chain uses TRBV5-4 with TRBJ2-2; 9 bases line up with TRBD2. The CDR3 has 14 amino acids. The germline V gene encodes CDR1 SGHNT and CDR2 YYREEE (reference sequence). J lost 7 bases, V lost 0 bases, and 1 base had no gene match. In DNA form, the CDR3 reads TGTGCCAGCAGCTTGGGGACTAGCGTCGGGGAGCTGTTTTTT. Protein product: CASSLGTSVGELFF.

The rearrangement uses TRBV5-1 and TRBJ2-5; 9 bases match TRBD2. CDR1 is SGHRS and CDR2 is YFSETQ in the germline V gene. The length of the CDR3 is 16 residues. Unmatched junction bases numbered 4, after V lost 0 bases and J lost 1 base. This CDR3 is CASSLASGGTQETQYF. The CDR3 DNA follows: TGCGCCAGCAGCTTGGCAAGCGGGGGGACCCAAGAGACCCAGTACTTC.

A remark on this clone: The junction does not match germline at one end; this may be a read error. V is TRBV5-1 and J is TRBJ2-1; D gene uncertain. The CDR3 has 16 amino acids. Germline loops: CDR1 SGHRS, CDR2 YFSETQ. CDR3 coding DNA: TGCGCCAGCAGATTGGATCTATCGTCTACCGACAATGAGCAGTTCTTC. Encoded protein: CASRLDLSSTDNEQFF.